Detailed here is one TCR beta chain. What antigen it recognizes has not been identified. No base quality values were provided; no much bigger clone lies one nucleotide off. Library prep was done by the immunoSEQ multiplex PCR assay. The immuneACCESS repertoire file appears here via TCRdb, limited to in-frame rearrangements. These files lack a portion of the clones; in checked studies, under half of the deficit traces to unresolved V genes, and the cause of the others is not known. Within this sample are tens of thousands of clones, with roughly 90% of them counted one time only. Of the sample, approximately 6% is held by the ten largest clones. These data are taken from a study of control samples from healthy donors and cancer patients (dated by TCRdb to about 2020). The V end loses 6 bases and the J end loses 1 base, and a stretch of 12 bases separates them. The germline V gene supplies CDR1 SGHNT and CDR2 YENEEA. The CDR3 spans 14 residues, from the cysteine through the phenylalanine. The entry retains the CDR3 DNA only, 42 bases that are in frame from base 1.

This TCR came from a man aged 45-60 years in good health. Sample: blood. The receptor chain draws on TRBV11-3 and TRBJ1-1; the D gene is possibly TRBD1, with 6 bases matching. The CDR3 amino acid sequence is: CASSMGGPNTEAFF. The DNA sequence is as follows: TGTGCCAGCAGTATGGGGGGGCCGAACACTGAAGCTTTCTTT.